This T cell receptor (beta chain) comes out of a study of blood T cell repertoires in COVID-19. Only in-frame clones appear in the TCRdb table, and some are missing; sequencing was by immunoSEQ multiplex PCR. This sample yields about 74,000 clones, of which approximately 78% are seen a single time; around a sixth belongs to the top ten. In germline, CDR1 is MGHDK, CDR2 SYGVNS. Trimming stripped 3 bases from V and 2 bases from J, with 11 bases between. The CDR3 contains 15 residues. The rearrangement joins TRBV25-1 to TRBJ2-1; tentatively, D is TRBD2 (6 bases). Sample: peripheral blood. This sequence originates from a human donor in a cohort sampled during active COVID-19. The chain's CDR3 is CASSDGGTPYNEQFF. The CDR3 DNA follows: TGTGCCAGCAGTGATGGAGGGACTCCCTACAATGAGCAGTTCTTC. Full variable domain (outside the CDR3, taken from reference TRBV25-1 and TRBJ2-1): EADIYQTPRYLVIGTGKKITLECSQTMGHDKMYWYQQDPGMELHLIHYSYGVNSTEKGDLSSESTVSRIRTEHFPLTLESARPSHTSQYLCASSDGGTPYNEQFFGPGTRLTVL.